This TCR beta chain was captured by sequencing in a study of blood T cells in healthy people across ages. Study results and caveats: Per million T cells, the diversity of TCR beta decreased roughly linearly as age advanced.

Every donor contributed roughly 10 milliliters of peripheral blood by blood draw. PBMCs were isolated at a quantity of at least 7 million per sample. In regard to this clonotype: Its antigen remains unidentified.

Through a sample-barcoded 5' primer and a J-beta primer mix, a second PCR was run for roughly 7 to 11 cycles. Tagging of each cDNA molecule was performed by a template-switch adaptor with 12 random nucleotides. TCRdb reprocessed the 5' RACE reads with MiXCR, giving one entry per CDR3 protein. The sample includes hundreds of thousands of distinct CDR3 sequences, more than 45% of them seen just once. The specimen sequenced was blood. The sequence was collected from a man aged 30-40 years in good health.

The CDR3 nucleotides are TGTGCCAGCAGTTTAACTAGCGGGGCCTCCTACGAGCAGTACTTC. Amino acids: CASSLTSGASYEQYF. This rearrangement joins TRBV7-2 to TRBJ2-7; 10 nucleotides match TRBD2. V shed 6 bases, J shed 0 bases, and the junction held 5 bases outside the gene matches. The CDR3 spans 15 residues. CDR1 is SGHTA, CDR2 FQGNSA, per germline. Full variable domain (missing parts from reference TRBV7-2 and TRBJ2-7): GAGVSQSPSNKVTEKGKDVELRCDPISGHTALYWYRQSLGQGLEFLIYFQGNSAPDKSGLPSDRFSAERTGGSVSTLTIQRTQQEDSAVYLCASSLTSGASYEQYFGPGTRLTVT.